This TCR beta chain was identified during a study of T cell repertoires in cytomegalovirus infection. Findings and caveats of the study: Identification of carriers of CMV plus the relevant HLA was performed using cumulative public TCR beta family frequency.

Using its own MiXCR run on the reads, TCRdb lists one record per CDR3 protein. Of under 95,000 distinct CDR3 sequences listed, roughly 44% are singletons. The V end lost 6 bases, the J end lost 1 base, and 16 bases lay between the germline ends. Germline CDR1 reads SGHRS; CDR2 reads YFSETQ. The CDR3 is 15 residues long. Note on this clonotype: The antigen is not known.

This TCR derives from a human donor in good health (CMV status not recorded). Some clones in this sample may be carry-over from other donors' samples. The material sequenced was CD8+ T cells from cultured PBMCs, taken from culture after CMV antigen stimulation. This chain joins TRBV5-1 and TRBJ1-1, with D uncertain. CDR3 amino acids: CASTSYPTANTEAFF. CDR3 nucleotide sequence: TGCGCCAGCACCTCGTACCCCACTGCGAACACTGAAGCTTTCTTT.